This T cell receptor (beta chain) was sequenced during a study of blood T cell repertoires in COVID-19. Trimming left V 3 bases short and J 4 bases short, with 9 bases between. The CDR3 runs 13 residues. CDR1 and CDR2 from the germline V gene are LNHDA and SQIVND (reference sequence). While infection was still active, Seattle patients were enrolled and then followed longitudinally. In the source study's methods: Reference gene primer amplification in the assay estimated nucleated cell counts. TCRdb's table, derived via immunoSEQ multiplex PCR, lists solely in-frame clones and lacks some. V, J and clone size are taken as reported in that table, and D and trimming were inferred from the DNA itself. Of fewer than 450,000 clones listed, about 87% are singletons.

Sample: peripheral blood. This clonotype was obtained from a woman aged 50 to 60 with COVID-19, enrolled during active disease. This rearrangement joins TRBV19 to TRBJ1-2; no clear D gene. As DNA, the CDR3 is TGTGCCAGTAGTATCCCCCACAGCTATGGCTACACCTTC. Translated, it gives CASSIPHSYGYTF.